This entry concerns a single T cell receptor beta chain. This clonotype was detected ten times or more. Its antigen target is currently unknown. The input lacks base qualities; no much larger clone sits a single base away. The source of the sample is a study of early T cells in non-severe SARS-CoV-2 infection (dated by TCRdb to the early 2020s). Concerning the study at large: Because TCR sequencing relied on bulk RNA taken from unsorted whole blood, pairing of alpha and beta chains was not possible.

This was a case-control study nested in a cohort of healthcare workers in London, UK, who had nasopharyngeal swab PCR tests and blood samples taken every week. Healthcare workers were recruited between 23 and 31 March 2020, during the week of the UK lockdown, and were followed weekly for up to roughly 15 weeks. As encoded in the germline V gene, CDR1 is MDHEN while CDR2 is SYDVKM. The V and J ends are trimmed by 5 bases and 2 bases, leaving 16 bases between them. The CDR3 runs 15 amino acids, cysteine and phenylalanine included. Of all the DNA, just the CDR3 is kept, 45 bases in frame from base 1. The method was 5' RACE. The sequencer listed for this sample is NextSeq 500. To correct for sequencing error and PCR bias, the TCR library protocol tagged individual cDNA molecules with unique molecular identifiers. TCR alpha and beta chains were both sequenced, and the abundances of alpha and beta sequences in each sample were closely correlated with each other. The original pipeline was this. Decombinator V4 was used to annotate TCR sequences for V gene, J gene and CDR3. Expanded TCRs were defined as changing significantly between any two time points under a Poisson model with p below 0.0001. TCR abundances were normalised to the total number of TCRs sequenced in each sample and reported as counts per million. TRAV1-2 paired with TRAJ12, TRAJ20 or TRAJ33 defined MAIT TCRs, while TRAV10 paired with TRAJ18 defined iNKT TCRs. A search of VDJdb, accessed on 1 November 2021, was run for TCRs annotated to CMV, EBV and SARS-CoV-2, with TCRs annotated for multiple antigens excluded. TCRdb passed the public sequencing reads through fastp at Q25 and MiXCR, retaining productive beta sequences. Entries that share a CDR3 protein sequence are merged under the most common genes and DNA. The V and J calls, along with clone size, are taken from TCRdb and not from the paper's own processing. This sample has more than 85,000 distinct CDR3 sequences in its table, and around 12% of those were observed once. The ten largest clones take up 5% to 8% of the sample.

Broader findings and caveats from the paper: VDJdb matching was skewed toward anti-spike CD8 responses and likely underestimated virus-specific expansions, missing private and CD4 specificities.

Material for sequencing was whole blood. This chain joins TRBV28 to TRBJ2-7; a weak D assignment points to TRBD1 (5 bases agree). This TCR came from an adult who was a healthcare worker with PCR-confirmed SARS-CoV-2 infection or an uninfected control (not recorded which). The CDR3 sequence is CASSRGQPSTYEQYF. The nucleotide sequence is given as TGTGCCAGCAGTCGCGGACAACCATCAACCTACGAGCAGTACTTC.